This T cell receptor (beta chain) was observed in a study of blood T cell repertoires in COVID-19. Turning to the study itself: The samples span acute and convalescent COVID-19 from the United States, Italy and Spain. PBMCs, B-cell-depleted T cells, or T cells provided the cDNA or gDNA that made up the material.

In the original analysis: Researchers report that nucleated cell counts were estimated from reference gene primer amplification. Data came from immunoSEQ multiplex PCR; TCRdb stores just in-frame clones and leaves some out. D and trimming were read from the DNA, whereas the V and J calls and clone size are those reported in that table. Counted here are 140,000 or so clones, over 65% occurring once; the ten biggest clones make up 4.8%. CDR1 is GTSNPN, CDR2 SVGIG, per germline (reference sequence). The V end was cut by 0 bases, the J end by 10 bases, with 15 bases between. The CDR3 has 14 residues. The TCR was taken from a human donor in a cohort sampled during active COVID-19. The chain has TRBV30 and TRBJ1-4; TRBD1 is a possible D gene (6 bases). The sequenced material came from peripheral blood. The CDR3 sequence: CAWSVLGRGVKLFF. DNA of the CDR3: TGTGCCTGGAGTGTACTTGGCAGGGGAGTAAAACTGTTTTTT.